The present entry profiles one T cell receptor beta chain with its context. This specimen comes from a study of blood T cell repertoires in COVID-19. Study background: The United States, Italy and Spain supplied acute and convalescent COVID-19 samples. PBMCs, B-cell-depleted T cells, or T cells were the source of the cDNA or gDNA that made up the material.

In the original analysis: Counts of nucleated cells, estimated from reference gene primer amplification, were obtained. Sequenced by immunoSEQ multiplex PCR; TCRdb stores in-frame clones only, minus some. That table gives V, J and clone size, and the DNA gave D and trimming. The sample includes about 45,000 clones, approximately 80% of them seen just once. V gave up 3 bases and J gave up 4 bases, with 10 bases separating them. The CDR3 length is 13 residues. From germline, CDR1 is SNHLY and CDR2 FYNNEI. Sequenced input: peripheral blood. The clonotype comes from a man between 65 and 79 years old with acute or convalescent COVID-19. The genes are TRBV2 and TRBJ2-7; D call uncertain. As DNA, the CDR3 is TGTGCCAGCAGTGAGACTTTTGGGTACGAGCAGTACTTC. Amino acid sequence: CASSETFGYEQYF.